This record looks at one T cell receptor (beta chain) sequence and its context. The antigen is unknown. This sample was included in a study of T cell responses to AZD1222 COVID-19 vaccine. Across the study: Pooling covered second doses at about 4 or about 12 weeks.

J was trimmed by 0 bases and V by 4 bases; bases with no gene match: 9. The germline V gene has CDR1 SGHNT and CDR2 YYREEE (reference sequence). The CDR3 length is 17 residues. Clones were sequenced by immunoSEQ multiplex PCR, and TCRdb holds only the in-frame ones, with some missing. The sample yields 65,000 to 90,000 clones, approximately 88% seen once. The study, taken as a whole, reports: Repertoires were obtained only post-peak T cell response. White British people made up most donors, females outnumbered males, and clonal diversity was possibly underestimated. Spike-specific TCR breadth and depth rose after two AZD1222 doses.

The sequences come from peripheral blood, collected on day 0 of AZD1222 vaccination. The sequence came from an adult in good health. The V gene is TRBV5-4, the J gene TRBJ2-3, with 9 positions matching TRBD2. The CDR3 reads CASSGASGAPSTDTQYF. The CDR3 nucleotides are TGTGCCAGCAGCGGAGCTAGCGGGGCGCCTAGCACAGATACGCAGTATTTT. Based on the CDR3 plus reference TRBV5-4 and TRBJ2-3, the full variable domain is ETGVTQSPTHLIKTRGQQVTLRCSSQSGHNTVSWYQQALGQGPQFIFQYYREEENGRGNFPPRFSGLQFPNYSSELNVNALELDDSALYLCASSGASGAPSTDTQYFGPGTRLTVL.